Presented here are 5 T cell receptor beta chains from one specimen sequenced in a study of long-term antiretroviral therapy in people with HIV. Version v3.0 of the immunoSEQ assay ran at survey level. This table comes from immunoSEQ multiplex PCR, and its TCRdb copy is limited to in-frame clones, with some not included. Of some 30,000 clones listed, roughly nine tenths are singletons. This sample comprised unsorted PBMCs, obtained 3.1 years after starting antiretroviral therapy. The receptor set was obtained from a man aged 18 to 35 with HIV.

The chain carries TRBV27 and TRBJ2-2, with unresolved D. This CDR3 is 15 amino acids long. In germline, CDR1 is MNHEY, CDR2 SMNVEV (reference sequence). V shed 7 bases and J shed 5 bases, with 17 bases lying between them. The CDR3 DNA reads as TGTGCCAGCACCTATCCAGGAGCTGGGACCGGGGAGCTGTTTTTT. This sequence encodes CASTYPGAGTGELFF.

V usage is TRBV6-6 and J usage is TRBJ1-1, with D possibly TRBD1 on 5 matching bases. The CDR3 is 15 residues long. V lost 5 bases and J lost 3, with 16 bases in between. CDR1 is MNHNY and CDR2 is SVGAGI in the germline V gene (reference sequence). The CDR3 spells CASSGPGGRDTEAFF. CDR3 nucleotides: TGTGCCAGCAGTGGCCCGGGGGGTCGCGACACTGAAGCTTTCTTT.

This clone has only one observation. The chain carries TRBV30 and TRBJ2-7; D remains ambiguous. CDR1 and CDR2 from the germline V gene are GTSNPN and SVGIG (reference sequence). Trimming took 3 bases from V and 7 from J, leaving 13 bases between them. The CDR3 runs to 12 residues. CDR3 nucleotide sequence: TGTGCCTGGAGCGACTTATTGGGGGAGCAGTACTTC. Translated, it gives CAWSDLLGEQYF.

The chain couples TRBV5-5 to TRBJ1-1; the D is unclear. The CDR3 sequence is 14 residues long. The V gene's germline CDR1 is SGHKS and CDR2 YYEKEE (reference sequence). V lost 4 bases, J lost 0 bases, and 10 bases lay in between. The CDR3 region has the DNA TGTGCCAGCAGCGGGCGGGCCCTGAACACTGAAGCTTTCTTT. Protein sequence: CASSGRALNTEAFF.

The chain combines TRBV5-4 with TRBJ2-5; TRBD2 aligns across 11 bases. Germline CDR1 SGHNT, CDR2 YYREEE (reference sequence). The trim removed 2 bases at V and 4 bases at J, leaving 1 base unmatched. The CDR3 has 14 residues. DNA of the CDR3: TGTGCCAGCAGCTTTACTAGCGGGGGAGAGACCCAGTACTTC. Protein: CASSFTSGGETQYF.